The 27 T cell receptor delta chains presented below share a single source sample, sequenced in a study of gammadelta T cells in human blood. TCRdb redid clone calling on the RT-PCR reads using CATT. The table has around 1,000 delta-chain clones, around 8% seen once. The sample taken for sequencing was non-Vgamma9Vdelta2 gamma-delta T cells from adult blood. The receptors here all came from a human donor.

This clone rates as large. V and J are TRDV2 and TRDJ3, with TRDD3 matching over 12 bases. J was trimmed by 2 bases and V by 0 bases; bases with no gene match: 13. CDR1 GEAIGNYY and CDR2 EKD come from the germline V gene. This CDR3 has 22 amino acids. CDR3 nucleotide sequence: TGTGCCTGTGACACCAACGGATACTGGGGGATACTTGACCCCTGGGACACCCGACAGATGTTTTTC. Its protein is CACDTNGYWGILDPWDTRQMFF.

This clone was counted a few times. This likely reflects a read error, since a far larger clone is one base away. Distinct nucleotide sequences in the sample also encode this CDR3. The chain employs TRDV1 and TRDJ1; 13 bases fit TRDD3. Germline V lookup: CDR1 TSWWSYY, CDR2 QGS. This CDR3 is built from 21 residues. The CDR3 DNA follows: TGTGCTCTTGGGGAACGAAACTACTGGGGGATACGCGGGTATTACACCGATAAACTCATTTTT. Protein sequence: CALGERNYWGIRGYYTDKLIF.

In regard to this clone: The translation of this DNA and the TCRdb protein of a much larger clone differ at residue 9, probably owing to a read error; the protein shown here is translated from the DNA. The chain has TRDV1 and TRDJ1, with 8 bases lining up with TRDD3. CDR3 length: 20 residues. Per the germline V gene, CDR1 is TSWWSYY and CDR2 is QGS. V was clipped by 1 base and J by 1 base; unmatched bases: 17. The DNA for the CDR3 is TGTGCTCTTGGGGAACCATTTTCCCACCAAGGACTGGGGGGCACCGATAAACTCATCTTT. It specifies CALGEPFSHQGLGGTDKLIF.

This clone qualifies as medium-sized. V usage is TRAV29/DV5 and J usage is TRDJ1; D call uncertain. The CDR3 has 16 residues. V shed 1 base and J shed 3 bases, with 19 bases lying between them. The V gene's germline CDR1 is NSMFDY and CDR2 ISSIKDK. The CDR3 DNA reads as TGTGCAGCAAGCTCGATGAGGTCTGTGGCTCCCGATAAACTCATCTTT. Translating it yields CAASSMRSVAPDKLIF.

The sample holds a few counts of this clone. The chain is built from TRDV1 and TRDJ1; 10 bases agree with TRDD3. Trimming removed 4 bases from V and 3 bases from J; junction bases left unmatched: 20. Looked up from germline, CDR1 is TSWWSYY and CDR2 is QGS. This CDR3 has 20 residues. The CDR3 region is CALGGSLPSYWGMVPDKLIF. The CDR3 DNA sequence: TGTGCTCTTGGGGGGAGCCTTCCATCGTACTGGGGGATGGTCCCCGATAAACTCATCTTT.

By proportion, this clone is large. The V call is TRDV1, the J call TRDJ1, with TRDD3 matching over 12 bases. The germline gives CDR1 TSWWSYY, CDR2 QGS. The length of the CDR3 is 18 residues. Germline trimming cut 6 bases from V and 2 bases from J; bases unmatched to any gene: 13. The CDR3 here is CALGPYYWGIPGTDKLIF. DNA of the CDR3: TGTGCTCTTGGACCGTACTACTGGGGGATACCAGGAACCGATAAACTCATCTTT.

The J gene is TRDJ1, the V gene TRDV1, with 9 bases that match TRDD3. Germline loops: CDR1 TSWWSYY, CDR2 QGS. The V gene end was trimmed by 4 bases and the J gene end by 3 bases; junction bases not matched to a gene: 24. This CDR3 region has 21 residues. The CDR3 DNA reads TGTGCTCTTGGGGTCCCACCCCGGACGGGTAAGGGGGGATACCAGGCCGATAAACTCATCTTT. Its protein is CALGVPPRTGKGGYQADKLIF.

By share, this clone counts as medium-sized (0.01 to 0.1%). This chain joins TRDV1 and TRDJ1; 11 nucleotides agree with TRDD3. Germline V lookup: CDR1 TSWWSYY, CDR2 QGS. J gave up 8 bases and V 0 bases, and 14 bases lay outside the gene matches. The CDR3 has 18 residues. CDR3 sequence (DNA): TGTGCTCTTGGGGAACTGCGGTCTGGGGGATACTCCGTCGGGAAACTCATCTTT. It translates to CALGELRSGGYSVGKLIF.

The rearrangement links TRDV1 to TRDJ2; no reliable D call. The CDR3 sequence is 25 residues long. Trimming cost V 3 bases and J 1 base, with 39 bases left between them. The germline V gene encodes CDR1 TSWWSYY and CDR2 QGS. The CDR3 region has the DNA TGTGCTCTTGGGGAGTTTCCCGCCGAGAATGCAGCGGCGAGGATCCAACAAGTTTTGACAGCACAACTCTTCTTT. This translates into CALGEFPAENAAARIQQVLTAQLFF.

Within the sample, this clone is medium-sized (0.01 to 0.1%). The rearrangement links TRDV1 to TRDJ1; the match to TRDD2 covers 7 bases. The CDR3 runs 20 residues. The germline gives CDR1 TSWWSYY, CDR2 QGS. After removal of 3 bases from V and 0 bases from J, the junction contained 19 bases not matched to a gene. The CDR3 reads CALGDLPYLGRRSYTDKLIF. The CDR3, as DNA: TGTGCTCTTGGGGACCTTCCTTACTTGGGTCGGCGGAGTTACACCGATAAACTCATCTTT.

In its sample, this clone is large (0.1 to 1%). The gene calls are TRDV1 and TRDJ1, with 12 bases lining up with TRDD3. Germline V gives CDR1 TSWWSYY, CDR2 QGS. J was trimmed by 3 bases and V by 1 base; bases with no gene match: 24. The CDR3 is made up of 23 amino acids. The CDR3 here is CALGERRLPKLYWGIQVPDKLIF. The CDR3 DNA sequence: TGTGCTCTTGGGGAACGGAGGCTTCCCAAATTGTACTGGGGGATACAAGTACCCGATAAACTCATCTTT.

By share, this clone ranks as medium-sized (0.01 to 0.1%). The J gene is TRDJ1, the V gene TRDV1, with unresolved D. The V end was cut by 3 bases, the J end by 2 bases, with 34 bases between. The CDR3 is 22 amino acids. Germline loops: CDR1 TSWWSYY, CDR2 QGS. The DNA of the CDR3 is TGTGCTCTTGGGGACGGACGGGCCTCCTCACTACGTCCACGACCGGGGACCGATAAACTCATCTTT. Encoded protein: CALGDGRASSLRPRPGTDKLIF.

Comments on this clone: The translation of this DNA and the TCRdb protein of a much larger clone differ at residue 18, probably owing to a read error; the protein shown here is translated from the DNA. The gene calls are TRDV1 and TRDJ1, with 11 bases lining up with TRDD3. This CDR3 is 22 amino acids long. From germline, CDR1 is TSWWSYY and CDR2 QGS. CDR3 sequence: CALGELPTHVLGDNRYTNKLIF. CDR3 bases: TGTGCTCTTGGGGAACTACCCACCCACGTACTGGGGGATAACCGGTACACCAATAAACTCATCTTT.

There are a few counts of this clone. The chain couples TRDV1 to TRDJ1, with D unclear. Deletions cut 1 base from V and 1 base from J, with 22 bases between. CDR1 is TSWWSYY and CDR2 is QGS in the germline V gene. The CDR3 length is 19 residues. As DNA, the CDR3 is TGTGCTCTTGGGGAACCCCTTTTGAGGGCCAGAGGTTTCACCGATAAACTCATCTTT. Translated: CALGEPLLRARGFTDKLIF.

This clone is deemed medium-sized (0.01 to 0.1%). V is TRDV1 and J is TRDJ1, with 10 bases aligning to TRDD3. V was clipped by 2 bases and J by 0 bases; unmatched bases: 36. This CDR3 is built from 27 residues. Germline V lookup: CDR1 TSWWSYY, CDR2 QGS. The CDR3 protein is CALGECSVGPTRYWGIDPLPYTDKLIF. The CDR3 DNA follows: TGTGCTCTTGGGGAATGTTCGGTAGGTCCTACGAGGTACTGGGGGATCGACCCGCTCCCTTACACCGATAAACTCATCTTT.

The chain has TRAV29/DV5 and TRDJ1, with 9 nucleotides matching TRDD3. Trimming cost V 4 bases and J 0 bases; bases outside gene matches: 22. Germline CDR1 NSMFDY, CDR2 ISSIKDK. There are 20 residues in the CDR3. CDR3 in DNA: TGTGCAGCAGCCCTTCCTTCCCGGACTGGGGGACCACCGTACACCGATAAACTCATCTTT. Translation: CAAALPSRTGGPPYTDKLIF.

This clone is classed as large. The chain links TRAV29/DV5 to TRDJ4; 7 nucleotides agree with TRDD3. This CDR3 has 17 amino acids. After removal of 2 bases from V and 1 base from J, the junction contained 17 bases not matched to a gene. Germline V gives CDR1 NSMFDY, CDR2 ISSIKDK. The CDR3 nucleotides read TGTGCAGCAAGTACCTCCCGAGGGGGATTCGGAAACAGACCCCTGATCTTT. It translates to CAASTSRGGFGNRPLIF. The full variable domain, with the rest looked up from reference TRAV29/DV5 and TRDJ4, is DQQVKQNSPSLSVQEGRISILNCDYTNSMFDYFLWYKKYPAEGPTFLISISSIKDKNEDGRFTVFLNKSAKHLSLHIVPSQPGDSAVYFCAASTSRGGFGNRPLIFGKGTYLEVQQ.

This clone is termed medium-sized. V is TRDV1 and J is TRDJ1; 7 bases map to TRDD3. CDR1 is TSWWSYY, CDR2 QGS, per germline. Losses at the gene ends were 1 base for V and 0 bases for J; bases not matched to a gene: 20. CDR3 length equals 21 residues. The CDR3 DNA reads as TGTGCTCTTGGGGAACATCGGCTACCTATCGTTGGGGGAGAGTACACCGATAAACTCATCTTT. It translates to CALGEHRLPIVGGEYTDKLIF.

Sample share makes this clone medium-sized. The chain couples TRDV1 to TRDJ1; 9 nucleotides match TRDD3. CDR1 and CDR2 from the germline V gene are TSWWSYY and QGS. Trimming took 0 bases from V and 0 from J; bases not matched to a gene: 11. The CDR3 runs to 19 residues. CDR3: CALGELPYRGYANTDKLIF. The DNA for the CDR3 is TGTGCTCTTGGGGAACTACCCTACAGGGGATACGCGAACACCGATAAACTCATCTTT.

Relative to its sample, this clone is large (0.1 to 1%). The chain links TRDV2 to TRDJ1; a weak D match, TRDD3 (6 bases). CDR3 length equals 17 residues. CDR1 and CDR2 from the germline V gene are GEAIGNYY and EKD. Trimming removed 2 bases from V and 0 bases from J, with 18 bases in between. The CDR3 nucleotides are TGTGCCTGTGACATCCGATCGTCTGGGGCTAACACCGATAAACTCATCTTT. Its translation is CACDIRSSGANTDKLIF.

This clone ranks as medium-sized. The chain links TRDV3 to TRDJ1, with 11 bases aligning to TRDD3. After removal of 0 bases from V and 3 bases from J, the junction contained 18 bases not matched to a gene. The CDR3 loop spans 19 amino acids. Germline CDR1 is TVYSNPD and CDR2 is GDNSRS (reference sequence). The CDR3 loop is CAFRELFLPWGIPSDKLIF. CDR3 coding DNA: TGTGCCTTTAGGGAGCTTTTCCTACCCTGGGGGATACCATCCGATAAACTCATCTTT.

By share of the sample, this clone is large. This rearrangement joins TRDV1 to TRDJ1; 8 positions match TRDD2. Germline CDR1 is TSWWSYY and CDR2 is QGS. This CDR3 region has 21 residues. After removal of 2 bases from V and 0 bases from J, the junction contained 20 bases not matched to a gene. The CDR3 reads CALGESRYFLPEGEYTDKLIF. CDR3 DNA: TGTGCTCTTGGGGAATCTCGATACTTCCTACCGGAGGGGGAGTACACCGATAAACTCATCTTT.

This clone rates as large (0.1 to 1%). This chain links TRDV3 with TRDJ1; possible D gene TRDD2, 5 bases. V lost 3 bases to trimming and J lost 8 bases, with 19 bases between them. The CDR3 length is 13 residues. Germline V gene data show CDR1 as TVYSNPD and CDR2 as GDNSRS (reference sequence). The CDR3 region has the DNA TGTGCCTTGCTGTTTCCTGCACTTTCCAAACTCATCTTT. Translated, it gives CALLFPALSKLIF.

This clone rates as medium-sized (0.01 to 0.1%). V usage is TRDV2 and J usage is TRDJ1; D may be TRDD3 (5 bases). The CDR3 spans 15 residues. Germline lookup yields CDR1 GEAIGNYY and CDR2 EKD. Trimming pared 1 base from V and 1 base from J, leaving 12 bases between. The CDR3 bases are TGTGCCTGTGACACGTGGGGAGAGGGCACCGATAAACTCATCTTT. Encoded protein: CACDTWGEGTDKLIF.

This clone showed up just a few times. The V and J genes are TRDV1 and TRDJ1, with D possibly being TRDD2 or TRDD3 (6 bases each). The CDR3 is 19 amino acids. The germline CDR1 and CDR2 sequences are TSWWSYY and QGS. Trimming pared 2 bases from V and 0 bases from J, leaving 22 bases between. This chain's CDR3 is CALGEYVLRWGPNTDKLIF. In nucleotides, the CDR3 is TGTGCTCTTGGGGAATACGTCCTACGCTGGGGACCCAACACCGATAAACTCATCTTT.

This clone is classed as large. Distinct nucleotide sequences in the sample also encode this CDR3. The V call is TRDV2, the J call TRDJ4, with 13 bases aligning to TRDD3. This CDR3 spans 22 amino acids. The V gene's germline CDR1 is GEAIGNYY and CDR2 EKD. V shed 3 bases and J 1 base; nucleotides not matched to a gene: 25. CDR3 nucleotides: TGTGCCTGTGACCCCCACTTCCTATCCCCCTTGTACTGGGGGATACGATTCAGACCCCTGATCTTT. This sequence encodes CACDPHFLSPLYWGIRFRPLIF.

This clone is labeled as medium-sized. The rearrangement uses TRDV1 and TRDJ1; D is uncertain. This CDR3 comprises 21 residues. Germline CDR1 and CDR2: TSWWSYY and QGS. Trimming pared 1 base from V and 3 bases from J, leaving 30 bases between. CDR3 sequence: CALGEQGTLTSQTVTADKLIF. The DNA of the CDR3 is TGTGCTCTTGGGGAACAGGGAACCTTGACGTCTCAAACAGTAACGGCCGATAAACTCATCTTT.